The 25 T cell receptor beta chains listed next were all sequenced from one sample in a study of cytomegalovirus exposure and HLA in healthy donors. PCR primers comprised 60 Vbeta and 13 Jbeta primers. Clones were read by immunoSEQ multiplex PCR, and TCRdb kept only the in-frame ones, dropping some. The data contain approximately 150,000 clones, around 84% of them seen just once; the ten biggest clones take up roughly 2.5%. Sequencing input: PBMCs. These receptors all stem from a man under 40 in good health and CMV-seropositive.

The chain couples TRBV9 to TRBJ1-6; 7 nucleotides agree with TRBD1. The V and J ends lost 0 bases and 7 bases, in that order; junction bases with no gene match: 4. The CDR3 runs to 15 residues. Germline V lookup: CDR1 SGDLS, CDR2 YYNGEE. In DNA, the CDR3 is TGTGCCAGCAGCGTAGTTGGGACAGCGAATTCACCCCTCCACTTT. Protein product: CASSVVGTANSPLHF.

The chain has TRBV6-6 and TRBJ2-3; 10 bases are shared with TRBD2. The V segment lost 4 bases and the J segment 3 bases; nucleotides outside the gene matches: 7. CDR1 MNHNY and CDR2 SVGAGI come from the germline V gene (reference sequence). The CDR3 has 16 residues. The CDR3 DNA follows: TGTGCCAGCAGTTTATCTAGCGGGAGTAAAACAGATACGCAGTATTTT. Its protein is CASSLSSGSKTDTQYF.

This clone was counted between two and nine times. V is TRBV7-3 and J is TRBJ2-3; no firm D call. V was clipped by 1 base and J by 6 bases, with 8 bases between them. The CDR3 is made up of 13 amino acids. From germline, CDR1 is SGHTA and CDR2 FQGTGA. The chain's CDR3 is CASSLSAADTQYF. The DNA for the CDR3 is TGTGCCAGCAGCTTAAGTGCGGCGGATACGCAGTATTTT.

The chain combines TRBV11-3 with TRBJ2-1; perhaps TRBD2 as D (5 bases). Trimming stripped 0 bases from V and 2 bases from J, with 5 bases between. This CDR3 region has 14 residues. In germline, CDR1 is SGHNT, CDR2 YENEEA. DNA for the CDR3: TGTGCCAGCAGCTTAGACGGGACCTACAATGAGCAGTTCTTC. This sequence encodes CASSLDGTYNEQFF. The complete variable domain, with remaining parts taken from reference TRBV11-3 and TRBJ2-1, reads EAGVVQSPRYKIIEKKQPVAFWCNPISGHNTLYWYLQNLGQGPELLIRYENEEAVDDSQLPKDRFSAERLKGVDSTLKIQPAELGDSAVYLCASSLDGTYNEQFFGPGTRLTVL.

The chain joins TRBV7-9 to TRBJ2-5; D is possibly TRBD2 (6 bases). Germline loops: CDR1 SEHNR, CDR2 FQNEAQ (reference sequence). The CDR3 contains 15 residues. The germline V and J ends were trimmed by 1 base and 5 bases, with 14 bases remaining between them. CDR3 amino acids: CASSLGGTPLETQYF. CDR3 bases: TGTGCCAGCAGCTTAGGGGGGACTCCACTGGAGACCCAGTACTTC.

V is TRBV6-4 and J is TRBJ2-7; D gene unclear. The CDR3 sequence is 13 residues long. Germline V lookup: CDR1 MRHNA, CDR2 SNTAGT. The CDR3 here is CTEELKATYEQYV. The CDR3 DNA is TGTACCGAGGAACTCAAGGCAACCTACGAGCAGTACGTC.

This chain connects TRBV5-1 to TRBJ2-1; possibly TRBD1 for D (6 bases). The CDR3 sequence is 15 residues long. The V and J ends lost 0 bases and 5 bases respectively, with 12 bases between them. Germline lookup yields CDR1 SGHRS and CDR2 YFSETQ. The CDR3, as DNA: TGCGCCAGCAGCTTGGTCGAGGGGGACGACAATGAGCAGTTCTTC. Amino acids: CASSLVEGDDNEQFF.

J is TRBJ1-3 and V is TRBV7-8; TRBD1 agrees at 7 bases. The ends lost 6 bases at V and 4 bases at J; junction bases unmatched: 12. The CDR3 extends over 16 amino acids. Germline CDR1 and CDR2: SGHVS and FQNEAQ. The CDR3 is CASSSLVQGQGNTIYF. The CDR3 DNA is TGTGCCAGCAGTTCACTTGTACAGGGGCAAGGAAACACCATATATTTT.

Note on this clone: The germline gene is not matched at one end of the junction; a read error may be the cause. The V gene is TRBV7-9, the J gene TRBJ2-7, with 14 bases aligning to TRBD2. Germline assignment: CDR1 SEHNR and CDR2 FQNEAQ (reference sequence). The CDR3 extends over 15 amino acids. This CDR3 reads CSSSSGTSGRYEQYF. The CDR3 region has the DNA TGTTCCAGCAGCTCTGGGACTAGCGGGAGATACGAGCAGTACTTC.

This chain links TRBV5-4 with TRBJ2-7, with 12 nucleotides matching TRBD2. The CDR3 loop spans 14 amino acids. The V gene's germline CDR1 is SGHNT and CDR2 YYREEE (reference sequence). V gave up 3 bases and J gave up 7 bases; unmatched junction bases: 5. DNA of the CDR3: TGTGCCAGCAGCTGGCTAGCGGGAGGGAGGGAGCAGTACGTC. Translating gives CASSWLAGGREQYV.

The genes are TRBV5-4 and TRBJ2-1; D gene unclear. Trimming pared 1 base from V and 9 bases from J, leaving 14 bases between. The CDR3 is 14 amino acids. In germline, CDR1 is SGHNT, CDR2 YYREEE (reference sequence). The CDR3 DNA is TGTGCCAGCAGCTTGCGAGTCTCCTCAGGTGAGCAGTTCTTC. It is translated as CASSLRVSSGEQFF.

The V gene is TRBV6-5, the J gene TRBJ2-3; a possible D gene is TRBD2 (5 bases). The V gene's germline CDR1 is MNHEY and CDR2 SVGAGI. This CDR3 has 15 amino acids. V was trimmed by 5 bases and J by 6 bases, leaving 18 bases between them. The CDR3 here is CASSAAGLYSDTQYF. The CDR3 region has the DNA TGTGCCAGCAGTGCCGCGGGTTTGTACTCGGATACGCAGTATTTT.

The chain has TRBV27 and TRBJ1-2, with 7 nucleotides matching TRBD1. The trim removed 1 base at V and 5 bases at J, leaving 7 bases unmatched. This CDR3 has 15 residues. Germline loops: CDR1 MNHEY, CDR2 SMNVEV (reference sequence). This CDR3 is CASSLLGAGGYGYTF. CDR3 in DNA: TGTGCCAGCAGTTTATTAGGGGCAGGGGGGTATGGCTACACCTTC.

The chain links TRBV7-6 to TRBJ2-3; 8 bases align to TRBD2. This CDR3 spans 15 amino acids. From germline, CDR1 is SGHVS and CDR2 FNYEAQ. V dropped 5 bases and J dropped 8; count of bases not matched to a gene: 12. The CDR3 nucleotides read TGTGCCAGCAGCCCCCCAGCGGGAGAATATGCTACGCAGTATTTT. This gives the protein CASSPPAGEYATQYF.

The CDR3 is CSASKRDEQFF. In DNA form, the CDR3 reads TGCAGTGCTAGCAAGCGTGATGAGCAGTTCTTC. The V gene is TRBV20-1, the J gene TRBJ2-1; no definite D call. The CDR3 is 11 amino acids. V gave up 3 bases and J gave up 8 bases, with 8 bases separating them. CDR1 and CDR2 (germline): DFQATT, SNEGSKA (reference sequence).

This clone has a single count. J is TRBJ2-1 and V is TRBV9, with D perhaps matching TRBD2 (5 bases). The V gene lost 3 bases and the J gene lost 0 bases, with 10 bases spanning the gap. Germline loops: CDR1 SGDLS, CDR2 YYNGEE. This CDR3 spans 15 amino acids. CDR3 in DNA: TGTGCCAGCAGCGAAACGGGATACTCCTACAATGAGCAGTTCTTC. Encoded protein: CASSETGYSYNEQFF.

This clone has just one count. The V and J genes are TRBV7-9 and TRBJ1-3; D perhaps matches TRBD1 (5 bases). V gave up 5 bases and J gave up 2 bases, with 10 bases separating them. The germline V gene encodes CDR1 SEHNR and CDR2 FQNEAQ (reference sequence). The CDR3 has 14 amino acids. The CDR3 region is CASSQDKAGNTIYF. CDR3 in DNA: TGTGCCAGCAGCCAGGACAAGGCTGGAAACACCATATATTTT.

The CDR3 nucleotides are TGCGCCAGCAGCCTCACAGGGAGCTCTGGAAACACCATATATTTT. Protein product: CASSLTGSSGNTIYF. The rearrangement links TRBV4-3 to TRBJ1-3; tentative D call: TRBD1 (6 bases). V was pared by 4 bases and J by 0 bases, with 10 bases between. Germline values: CDR1 LGHNA, CDR2 YSLEER. The CDR3 length is 15 residues.

The chain carries TRBV30 and TRBJ1-4, with 7 bases aligning to TRBD1. The CDR3 loop spans 14 amino acids. V shed 2 bases and J 7 bases; nucleotides not matched to a gene: 7. CDR1 and CDR2 (germline): GTSNPN, SVGIG (reference sequence). CDR3 residues: CAWSFGQAGEKLFF. The CDR3 nucleotides read TGTGCCTGGAGTTTCGGACAGGCAGGTGAAAAACTGTTTTTT.

The gene calls are TRBV30 and TRBJ2-7; a possible D gene is TRBD1 (6 bases). Trimming took off 7 bases at V and 2 bases at J, with 9 bases between the two ends. This CDR3 contains 11 residues. Germline assignment: CDR1 GTSNPN and CDR2 SVGIG (reference sequence). The CDR3 sequence: CALAGAYEQYF. In DNA form, the CDR3 reads TGTGCCTTGGCAGGGGCCTACGAGCAGTACTTC.

This chain joins TRBV9 and TRBJ1-5; D is unclear. V lost 0 bases, J lost 5 bases, and 9 bases lay in between. From germline, CDR1 is SGDLS and CDR2 YYNGEE. The CDR3 sequence is 14 residues long. The CDR3 protein is CASSVGHLDQPQHF. As DNA, the CDR3 is TGTGCCAGCAGCGTAGGACACTTAGATCAGCCCCAGCATTTT.

The V gene is TRBV25-1, the J gene TRBJ2-1; possibly TRBD1 for D (6 bases). The CDR3 is made up of 12 amino acids. V was shortened by 6 bases and J by 9 bases, with 12 bases between the two germline ends. Germline lookup yields CDR1 MGHDK and CDR2 SYGVNS. Here the CDR3 DNA reads TGTGCCAGCAGCCCTTGGGGGCGTGAGCAGTTCTTC. Its translation is CASSPWGREQFF.

The chain carries TRBV4-1 and TRBJ1-5; the D gene is possibly TRBD1 (5 bases). CDR1 and CDR2 from the germline V gene are MGHRA and YSYEKL. V was shortened by 0 bases and J by 6 bases, with 12 bases between the two germline ends. The length of the CDR3 is 15 residues. The CDR3 DNA reads as TGCGCCAGCAGCCAAGAGGGGGGACGCGGTCAGCCCCAGCATTTT. Its translation is CASSQEGGRGQPQHF.

The chain is built from TRBV11-2 and TRBJ2-1; D is uncertain. There are 14 residues in the CDR3. With 0 bases removed from V and 7 bases from J, the gap between germline ends came to 10 bases. Germline CDR1 is SGHAT and CDR2 is FQNNGV. CDR3 sequence reads: CASSLDPIQNEQFF. CDR3 coding DNA: TGTGCCAGCAGCTTAGATCCCATACAAAATGAGCAGTTCTTC.

The rearrangement links TRBV2 to TRBJ2-1, with D uncertain. Per the germline V gene, CDR1 is SNHLY and CDR2 is FYNNEI. Trimming shortened V by 8 bases and J by 0 bases, and 11 bases separated the two germline ends. CDR3 length: 14 amino acids. CDR3 DNA: TGTGCCAGCGTAACGGGTAGCTCCTACAATGAGCAGTTCTTC. Protein: CASVTGSSYNEQFF.